This T cell receptor beta chain derives from a study of blood T cells in healthy people across ages. This clonotype was seen a few times. Its antigen is still unknown. Each donor gave 9.5 to 10 milliliters of peripheral blood. Researchers report isolating at least 6 million PBMCs per sample. V was trimmed by 2 bases and J by 6 bases, leaving 8 bases between them. Germline V lookup: CDR1 SGHAT, CDR2 FQNNGV. The CDR3 loop spans 12 amino acids. Points from the study as a whole: The recorded TCR beta diversity per million T cells decreased in a roughly linear manner with age.

Then a second PCR, running roughly 6 to 12 cycles, was carried out with a sample-barcoded 5' primer and a J-beta primer mix. Using its own MiXCR run on the 5' RACE reads, TCRdb lists one record per CDR3 protein. This sample carries under 2,000,000 distinct CDR3 sequences, roughly 52% of them seen once, and the ten largest clones take 2.1%. The chain uses TRBV11-2 and TRBJ2-7; no firm D call. This TCR derives from a woman between 40 and 50 years old in good health. The sample comprised blood. The CDR3 nucleotides are TGTGCCAGCAGCTTACAGGATCCCGAGCAGTACTTC. Residues: CASSLQDPEQYF.